This T cell receptor (beta chain) comes out of a study of human T cells and chemical hapten exposure. At the level of the study: Sensitization used 2% DPC on 2 cm by 2 cm upper inner arm skin. Variability of per-sample TCR yields stemmed mainly from small differences in pooled library volume.

This CDR3 spans 18 amino acids. CDR1 MGHRA and CDR2 YSYEKL come from the germline V gene. With 4 bases clipped from V and 2 bases from J, the junction kept 11 bases outside the gene matches. TCRdb used MiXCR to reprocess the RACE reads, holding one entry per CDR3 protein. The repertoire has about 120,000 distinct CDR3 sequences, over 10% of them found once; the top ten carry more than 1.3%. As to time point: patch test 1, 2 weeks after DPC sensitization. This sample's treatment: therapeutic diphenylcyclopropenone sensitization with weekly scalp DPC. Each patch-test visit's blood sample preceded patch application.

This receptor was obtained from a woman aged 45-59 years with alopecia areata. Some clones in this sample may be carry-over from other donors' samples. The J gene is TRBJ2-7, the V gene TRBV4-1, with TRBD2 matching 13 bases. The sequencing used whole blood, collected in connection with sensitization to the hapten diphenylcyclopropenone (DPC). CDR3 bases: TGCGCCAGCAGCCCCGGGACTAGCGGGACCAGGGGGCCCTACGAGCAGTACTTC. Its translation: CASSPGTSGTRGPYEQYF.